This T cell receptor beta chain was sequenced in a study of OX40 agonist ivuxolimab in advanced cancers. Study at large: Recorded diagnoses for dose-escalation patients were hepatocellular carcinoma, melanoma, renal cell or head and neck cancer. General observations from the study: In general, CD8+ T cells held more expanded clones than CD4+ did, on average. At 0.1-3.0 mg/kg, partial responders had clonal expansion among the lowest observed.

The CDR3 covers 17 residues. From germline, CDR1 is LGHNA and CDR2 YSLEER. V was pared by 4 bases and J by 0 bases, with 16 bases between. Generated by immunoSEQ multiplex PCR, the TCRdb table keeps only in-frame clones and is missing some. Among 36,000 or so clones listed, over 65% were seen once. The study sampled blood at baseline, cycle 4 day 1, and cycle 7 day 1. As for this clone: The antigen is undetermined.

The input for sequencing was CD4+ or CD8+ T cells sorted from blood, taken in a trial of the OX40 agonist ivuxolimab. The chain couples TRBV4-3 to TRBJ1-5; D uncertain. The clonotype comes from an adult with an advanced solid tumor such as melanoma, head and neck, liver or kidney cancer. The CDR3 DNA reads TGCGCCAGCAGCCGAGGCTGGTCAGAATATAGCAATCAGCCCCAGCATTTT. Amino acids: CASSRGWSEYSNQPQHF.